This T cell receptor (beta chain) was recovered during a study of identical twins. A word on this clonotype: The antigen is unknown.

Overall study findings and caveats: For zero-insertion analyses, partial confounding could come from invariant MAIT and iNKT cells. Conclusions were based on cross-sectional statistical analysis, without following the same donors. While abundant cord blood beta clonotypes carried fewer insertions, memory repertoires showed no such pattern.

A single record per CDR3 protein comes from TCRdb applying MiXCR to the 5' RACE reads. The repertoire holds approximately 500,000 distinct CDR3 sequences, around 15% seen once, with about 0.47% in the top ten. Donors uniformly comprised healthy Caucasians. The sample was also linked to a second study, of yellow fever vaccine responses in identical twins.

The TCR sequence derives from a young woman in good health. The sequenced sample was CD4+ T cells sorted from blood.

The CDR3 sequence: CASSPDPAQETQYF. In DNA form, the CDR3 reads TGTGCCAGCAGCCCGGACCCAGCCCAAGAGACCCAGTACTTC. This chain links TRBV12-3 or TRBV12-4 with TRBJ2-5; D gene unclear. The CDR3 is 14 residues long. V lost 6 bases and J lost 1, with 12 bases in between.